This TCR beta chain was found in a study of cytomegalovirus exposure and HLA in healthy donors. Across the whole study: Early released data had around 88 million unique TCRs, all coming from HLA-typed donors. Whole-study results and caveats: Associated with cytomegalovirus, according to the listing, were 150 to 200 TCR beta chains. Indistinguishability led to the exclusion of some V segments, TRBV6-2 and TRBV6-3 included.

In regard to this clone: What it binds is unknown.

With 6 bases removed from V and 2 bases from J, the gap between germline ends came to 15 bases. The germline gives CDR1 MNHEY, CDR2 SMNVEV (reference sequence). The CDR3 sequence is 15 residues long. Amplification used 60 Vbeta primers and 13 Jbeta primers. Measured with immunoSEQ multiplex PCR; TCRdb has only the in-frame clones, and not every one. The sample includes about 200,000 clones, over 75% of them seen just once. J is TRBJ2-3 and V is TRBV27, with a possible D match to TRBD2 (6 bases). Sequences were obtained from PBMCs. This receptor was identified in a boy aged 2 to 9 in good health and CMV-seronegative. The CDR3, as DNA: TGTGCCAGCAGCCCATATAGCGGCAACACAGATACGCAGTATTTT. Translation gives CASSPYSGNTDTQYF.